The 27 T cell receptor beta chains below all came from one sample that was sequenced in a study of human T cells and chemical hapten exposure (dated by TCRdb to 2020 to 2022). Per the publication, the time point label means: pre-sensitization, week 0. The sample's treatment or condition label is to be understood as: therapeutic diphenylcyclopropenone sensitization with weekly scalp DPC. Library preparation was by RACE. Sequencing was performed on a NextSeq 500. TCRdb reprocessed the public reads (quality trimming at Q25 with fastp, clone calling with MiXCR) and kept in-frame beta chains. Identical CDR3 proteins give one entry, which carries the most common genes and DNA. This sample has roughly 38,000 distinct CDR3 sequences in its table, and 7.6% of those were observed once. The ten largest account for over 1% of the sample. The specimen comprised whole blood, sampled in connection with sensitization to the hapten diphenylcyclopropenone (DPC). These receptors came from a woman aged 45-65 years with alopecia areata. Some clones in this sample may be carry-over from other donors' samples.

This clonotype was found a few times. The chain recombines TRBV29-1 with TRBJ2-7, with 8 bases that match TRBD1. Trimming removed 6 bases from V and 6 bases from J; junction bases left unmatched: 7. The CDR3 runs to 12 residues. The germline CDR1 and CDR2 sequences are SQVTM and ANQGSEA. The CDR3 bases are TGCAGCGTCGCAAGACAGGGGAGCGAGCAGTACTTC. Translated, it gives CSVARQGSEQYF.

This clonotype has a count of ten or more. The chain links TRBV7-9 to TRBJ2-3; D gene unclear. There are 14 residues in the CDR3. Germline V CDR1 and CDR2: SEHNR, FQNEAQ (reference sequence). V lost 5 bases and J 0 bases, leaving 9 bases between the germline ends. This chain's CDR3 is CASSPTTSTDTQYF. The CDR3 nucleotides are TGTGCCAGCAGCCCCACTACAAGCACAGATACGCAGTATTTT.

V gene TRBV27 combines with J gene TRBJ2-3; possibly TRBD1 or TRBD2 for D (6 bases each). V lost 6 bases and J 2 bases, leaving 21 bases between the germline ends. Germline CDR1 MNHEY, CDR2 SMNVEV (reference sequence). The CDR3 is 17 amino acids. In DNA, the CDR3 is TGTGCCAGCAGCCCCCGCGGGACATTAATTTACACAGATACGCAGTATTTT. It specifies CASSPRGTLIYTDTQYF.

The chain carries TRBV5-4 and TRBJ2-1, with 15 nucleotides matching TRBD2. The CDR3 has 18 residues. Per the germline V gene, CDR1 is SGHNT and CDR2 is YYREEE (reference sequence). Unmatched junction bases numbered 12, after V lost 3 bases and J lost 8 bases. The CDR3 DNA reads TGTGCCAGCAGCTCCGGGACTAGCGGGAGGAACTATCCCGATGAGCAGTTCTTC. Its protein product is CASSSGTSGRNYPDEQFF.

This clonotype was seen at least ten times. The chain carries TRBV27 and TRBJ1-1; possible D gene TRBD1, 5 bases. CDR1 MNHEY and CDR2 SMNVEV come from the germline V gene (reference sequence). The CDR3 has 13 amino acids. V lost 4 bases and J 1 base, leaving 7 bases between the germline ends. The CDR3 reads CASSWGRNTEAFF. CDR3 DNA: TGTGCCAGCAGTTGGGGACGGAACACTGAAGCTTTCTTT.

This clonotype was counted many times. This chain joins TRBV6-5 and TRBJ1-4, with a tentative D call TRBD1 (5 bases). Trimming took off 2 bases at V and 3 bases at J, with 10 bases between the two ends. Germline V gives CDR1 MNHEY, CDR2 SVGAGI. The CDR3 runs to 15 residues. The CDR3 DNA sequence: TGTGCCAGCAGTTACCAAGGGACCGCTAATGAAAAACTGTTTTTT. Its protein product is CASSYQGTANEKLFF.

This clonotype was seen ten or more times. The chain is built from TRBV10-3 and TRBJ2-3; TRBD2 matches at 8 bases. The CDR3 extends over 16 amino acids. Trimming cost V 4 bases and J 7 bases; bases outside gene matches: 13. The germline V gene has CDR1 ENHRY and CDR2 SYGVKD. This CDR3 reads CAISGPIQRESHTQYF. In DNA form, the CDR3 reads TGTGCCATCAGTGGTCCCATCCAGCGGGAGTCGCATACGCAGTATTTT.

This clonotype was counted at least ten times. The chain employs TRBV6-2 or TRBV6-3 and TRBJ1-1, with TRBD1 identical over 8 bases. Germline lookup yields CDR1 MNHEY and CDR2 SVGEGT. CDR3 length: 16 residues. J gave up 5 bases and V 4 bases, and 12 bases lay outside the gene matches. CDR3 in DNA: TGTGCCAGCAGTTCCACGACAGGGGCAAGGAAAACTGAAGCTTTCTTT. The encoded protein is CASSSTTGARKTEAFF.

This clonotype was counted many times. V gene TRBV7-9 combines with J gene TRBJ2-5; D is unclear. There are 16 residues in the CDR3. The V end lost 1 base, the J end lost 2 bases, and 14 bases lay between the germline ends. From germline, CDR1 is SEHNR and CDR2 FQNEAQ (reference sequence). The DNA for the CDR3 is TGTGCCAGCAGCTTAGGCGGCGTGGGTAATCAAGAGACCCAGTACTTC. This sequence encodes CASSLGGVGNQETQYF.

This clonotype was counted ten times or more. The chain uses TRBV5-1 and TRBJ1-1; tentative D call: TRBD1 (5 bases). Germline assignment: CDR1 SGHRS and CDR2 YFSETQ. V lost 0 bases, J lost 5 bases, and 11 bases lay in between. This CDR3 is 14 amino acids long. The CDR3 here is CASSLDQGWTEAFF. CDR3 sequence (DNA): TGCGCCAGCAGCTTGGATCAGGGATGGACTGAAGCTTTCTTT.

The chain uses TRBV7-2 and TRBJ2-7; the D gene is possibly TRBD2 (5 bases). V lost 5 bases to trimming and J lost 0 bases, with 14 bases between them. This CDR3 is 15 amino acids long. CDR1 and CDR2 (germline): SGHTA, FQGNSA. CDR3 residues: CASSPRPGSSYEQYF. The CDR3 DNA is TGTGCCAGCAGCCCCCGCCCGGGGAGCTCCTACGAGCAGTACTTC.

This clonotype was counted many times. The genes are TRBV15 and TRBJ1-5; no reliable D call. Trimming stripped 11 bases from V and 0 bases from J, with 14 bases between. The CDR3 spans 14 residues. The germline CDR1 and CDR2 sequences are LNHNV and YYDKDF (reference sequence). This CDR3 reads CAPDWWNSNQPQHF. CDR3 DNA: TGTGCCCCTGACTGGTGGAATAGCAATCAGCCCCAGCATTTT.

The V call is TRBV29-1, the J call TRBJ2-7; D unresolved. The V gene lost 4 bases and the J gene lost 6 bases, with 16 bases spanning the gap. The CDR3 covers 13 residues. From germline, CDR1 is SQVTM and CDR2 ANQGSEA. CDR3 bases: TGCAGCGTTGTTCTAGGGCCTATGGGCGAGCAGTACTTC. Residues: CSVVLGPMGEQYF.

The CDR3 nucleotides read TGTGCCAGCAGCTTAGCCCTTAGCGGGAGGCTCTTTTACGAAGAGACCCAGTACTTC. Translation gives CASSLALSGRLFYEETQYF. V and J are TRBV11-2 and TRBJ2-5; TRBD2 matches at 10 bases. The CDR3 is 19 residues long. CDR1 SGHAT and CDR2 FQNNGV come from the germline V gene. Unmatched junction bases numbered 14, after V lost 1 base and J lost 3 bases.

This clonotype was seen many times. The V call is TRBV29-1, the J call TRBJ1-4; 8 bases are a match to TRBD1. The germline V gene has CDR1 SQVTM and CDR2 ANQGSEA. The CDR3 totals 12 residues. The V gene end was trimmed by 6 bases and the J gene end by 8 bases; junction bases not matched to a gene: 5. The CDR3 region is CSVDRGGEKLFF. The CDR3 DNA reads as TGCAGCGTCGACAGGGGCGGGGAAAAACTGTTTTTT.

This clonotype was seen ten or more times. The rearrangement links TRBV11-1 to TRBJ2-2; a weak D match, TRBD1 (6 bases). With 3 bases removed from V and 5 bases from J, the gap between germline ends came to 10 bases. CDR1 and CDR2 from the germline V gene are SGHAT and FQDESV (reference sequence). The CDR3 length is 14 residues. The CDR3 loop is CASSFRGRTGELFF. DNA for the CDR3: TGTGCCAGCAGCTTCAGGGGAAGGACCGGGGAGCTGTTTTTT.

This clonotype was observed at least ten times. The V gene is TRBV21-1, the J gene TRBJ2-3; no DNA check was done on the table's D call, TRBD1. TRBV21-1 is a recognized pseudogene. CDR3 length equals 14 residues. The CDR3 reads CASRGRGAPDTQYF. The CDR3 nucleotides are TGTGCCAGCAGGGGCCGGGGGGCCCCAGATACGCAGTATTTT.

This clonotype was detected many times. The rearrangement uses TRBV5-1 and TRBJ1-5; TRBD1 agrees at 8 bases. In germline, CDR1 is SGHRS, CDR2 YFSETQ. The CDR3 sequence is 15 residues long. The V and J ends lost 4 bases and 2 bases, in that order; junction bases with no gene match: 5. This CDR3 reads CASSREGQGNQPQHF. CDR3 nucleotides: TGCGCCAGCAGCCGGGAGGGACAGGGCAATCAGCCCCAGCATTTT.

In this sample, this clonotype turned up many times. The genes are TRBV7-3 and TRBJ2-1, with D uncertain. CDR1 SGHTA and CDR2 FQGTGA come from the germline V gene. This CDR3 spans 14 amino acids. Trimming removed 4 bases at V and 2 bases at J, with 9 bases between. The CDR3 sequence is CASSSQGTYNEQFF. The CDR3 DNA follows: TGTGCCAGCAGCTCCCAAGGGACCTACAATGAGCAGTTCTTC.

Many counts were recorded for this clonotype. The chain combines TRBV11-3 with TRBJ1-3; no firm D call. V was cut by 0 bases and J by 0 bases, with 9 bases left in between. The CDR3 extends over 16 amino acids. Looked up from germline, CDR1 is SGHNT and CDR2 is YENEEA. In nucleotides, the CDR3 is TGTGCCAGCAGCTTAGATACGGGTCTCTCTGGAAACACCATATATTTT. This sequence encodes CASSLDTGLSGNTIYF.

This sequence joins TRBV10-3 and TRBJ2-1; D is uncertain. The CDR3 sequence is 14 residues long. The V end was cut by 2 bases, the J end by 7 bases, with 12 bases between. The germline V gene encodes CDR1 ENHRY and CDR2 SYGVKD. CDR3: CAISEEQRANEQFF. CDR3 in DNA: TGTGCCATCAGTGAGGAACAACGGGCAAATGAGCAGTTCTTC.

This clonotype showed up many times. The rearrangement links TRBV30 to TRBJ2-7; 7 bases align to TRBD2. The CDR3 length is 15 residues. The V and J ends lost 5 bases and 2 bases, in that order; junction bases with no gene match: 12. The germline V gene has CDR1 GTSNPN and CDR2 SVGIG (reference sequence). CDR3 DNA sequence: TGTGCCTGGGACCATGGGAGGGGCGCGCCCTACGAGCAGTACTTC. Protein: CAWDHGRGAPYEQYF. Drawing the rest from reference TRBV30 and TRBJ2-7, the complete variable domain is SQTIHQWPATLVQPVGSPLSLECTVEGTSNPNLYWYRQAAGRGLQLLFYSVGIGQISSEVPQNLSASRPQDRQFILSSKKLLLSDSGFYLCAWDHGRGAPYEQYFGPGTRLTVT.

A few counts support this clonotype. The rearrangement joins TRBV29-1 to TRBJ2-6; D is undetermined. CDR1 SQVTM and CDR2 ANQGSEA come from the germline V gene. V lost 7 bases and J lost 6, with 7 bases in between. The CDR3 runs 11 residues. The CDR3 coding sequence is TGCAGCGCCGTGATGGCCAACGTCCTGACTTTC. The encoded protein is CSAVMANVLTF.

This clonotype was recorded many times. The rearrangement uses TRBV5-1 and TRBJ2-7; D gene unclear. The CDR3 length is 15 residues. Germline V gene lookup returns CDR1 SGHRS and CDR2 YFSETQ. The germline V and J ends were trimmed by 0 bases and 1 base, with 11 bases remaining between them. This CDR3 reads CASSLAGGSSYEQYF. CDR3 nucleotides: TGCGCCAGCAGCTTGGCGGGTGGCAGTTCCTACGAGCAGTACTTC.

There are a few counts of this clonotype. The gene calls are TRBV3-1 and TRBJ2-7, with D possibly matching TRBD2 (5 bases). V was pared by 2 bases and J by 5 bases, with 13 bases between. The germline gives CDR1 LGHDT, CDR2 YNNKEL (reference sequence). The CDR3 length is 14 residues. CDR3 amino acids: CASSQTPRRNEQYF. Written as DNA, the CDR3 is TGTGCCAGCAGCCAAACCCCTAGGAGGAACGAGCAGTACTTC.

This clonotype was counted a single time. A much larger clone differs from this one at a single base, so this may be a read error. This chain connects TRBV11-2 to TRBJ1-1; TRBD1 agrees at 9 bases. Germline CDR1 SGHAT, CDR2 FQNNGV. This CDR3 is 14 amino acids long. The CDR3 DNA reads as TGTACCAGCAGCTTTGGGACAGGGTCCGCTGAAGCTTTCTTT. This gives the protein CTSSFGTGSAEAFF.

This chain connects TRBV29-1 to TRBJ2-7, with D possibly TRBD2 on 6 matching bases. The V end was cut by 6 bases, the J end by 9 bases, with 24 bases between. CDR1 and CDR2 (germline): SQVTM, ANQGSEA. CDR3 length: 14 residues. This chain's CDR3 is CSVSSHRDSRMQYF. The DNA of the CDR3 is TGCAGCGTAAGTAGTCACCGGGACTCACGGATGCAGTACTTC.